The sequence of this T cell receptor beta chain was determined in a study of shared clonotypes between healthy human individuals. Study outcomes and limitations: Relative to their counterparts shared across all four donors, non-shared clonotypes exhibited diminished generation probabilities.

The repertoire was sequenced with immunoSEQ multiplex PCR; TCRdb's copy has only in-frame clones and lacks some. The table has 700,000 or so clones, 55% to 75% seen once. This clone was seen a single time. Antigen: not known. Germline CDR1 reads MNHEY; CDR2 reads SMNVEV (reference sequence). V gave up 5 bases and J gave up 9 bases; unmatched junction bases: 10. This CDR3 has 14 residues. Sequencing was performed on memory CD4+ T cells sorted from blood. Documented subset: CD45RA-negative fraction. The sequence came from a woman aged 25 to 39 in good health. The chain joins TRBV27 to TRBJ2-3; TRBD1 aligns across 8 bases. The CDR3 nucleotides read TGTGCCAGCAGTCGGGGACAGGAGATAGGAACGCAGTATTTT. Amino acid sequence: CASSRGQEIGTQYF.